A selection of T cell receptor beta chains follows, all from one sample in a study of response to subunit inactivated influenza vaccine. TCRdb called the RT-PCR reads again in MiXCR, with one record for every CDR3 protein. The profile shows roughly 790,000 distinct CDR3 sequences, 21% of them singletons. The sequencing used PBMCs from blood, collected around 5 days after vaccination. The origin of the receptors is a man aged 50 or older who received an inactivated influenza vaccine. Both conserved end residues are part of each CDR3. Each record gives: D gene, J gene, clone size, V gene, CDR3 DNA, CDR3 protein. A D gene is named only where the DNA matches it firmly. Not every row has a clone size; where given, it reads once, few, many or a size class.

NA | TRBJ1-2 | many | TRBV4-3 | TGCGCCAGCAGCCAAGATCACGGGATGGAGAACTATGGCTACACCTTC | CASSQDHGMENYGYTF
TRBD2 | TRBJ2-5 | NA | TRBV20-1 | TGCAGTGCTATTCTAGCGGGGGGCCTCCAAGAGACCCAGTACTTC | CSAILAGGLQETQYF
TRBD2 | TRBJ2-7 | many | TRBV9 | TGTGCCAGCAGCCTTCAGGCGGGAGGGGCCCCCTACGAGCAGTACTTC | CASSLQAGGAPYEQYF
NA | TRBJ2-5 | NA | TRBV20-1 | TGCAGTGCTGCCGGGCAGGGTCAACGAGAGACCCAGTACTTC | CSAAGQGQRETQYF
NA | TRBJ1-1 | many | TRBV5-1 | TGCGCCAGCAGCCTGGACAGCAAGAACACTGAAGCTTTCTTT | CASSLDSKNTEAFF
TRBD2 | TRBJ2-7 | few | TRBV7-6 | TGTGCCAGCAGCTTGGAAGCGGGAGTACCCTACGAGCAGTACTTC | CASSLEAGVPYEQYF
NA | TRBJ2-3 | NA | TRBV20-1 | TGCAGTGCTAGCAGGCGAGCCGGGGTAGGCACAGATACGCAGTATTTT | CSASRRAGVGTDTQYF
NA | TRBJ2-1 | few | TRBV6-2/TRBV6-3 | TGTGCCAGCAGTGAGCAGGGCGGGGCCTACAATGAGCAGTTCTTC | CASSEQGGAYNEQFF
NA | TRBJ1-2 | many | TRBV29-1 | TGCATAGCGGGGTCCCTCCCCCTCTATGGCTACACCTTC | CIAGSLPLYGYTF
NA | TRBJ2-5 | few | TRBV20-1 | TGCAGTGAAAGTCCGGCAGGAAAAGAGACCCAGTACTTC | CSESPAGKETQYF
TRBD1 | TRBJ2-4 | few | TRBV6-5 | TGTGCCAGCAGTTACGGACAGGGTAACATTCAGTACTTC | CASSYGQGNIQYF
TRBD2 | TRBJ2-1 | NA | TRBV4-3 | TGCGCCAGCAGCCAATCCAGCGGGGGGGCCCTCAATGAGCAGTTCTTC | CASSQSSGGALNEQFF
NA | TRBJ1-6 | NA | TRBV6-1 | TGTGCCAGCAGCCTCGGACGGCTAAATTCACCCCTCCACTTT | CASSLGRLNSPLHF
NA | TRBJ2-3 | few | TRBV4-1 | TGCGCCAGCAGCCAAGACGGCGACACAGATACGCAGTATTTT | CASSQDGDTDTQYF
NA | TRBJ2-7 | NA | TRBV11-2 | TGTGCCAGCAGCTTGGGACTGGAGTACGAGCAGTACTTC | CASSLGLEYEQYF
NA | TRBJ2-7 | few | TRBV11-1 | TGTGCCAGCAGCACACTCCCGCCCTCCTACGAGCAGTACTTC | CASSTLPPSYEQYF
NA | TRBJ1-3 | few | TRBV4-3 | TGCGCCAGCAGTCCCCACTATCCGGGGACTGGAAACACCATATATTTT | CASSPHYPGTGNTIYF
NA | TRBJ1-4 | many | TRBV15 | TGTGCCACCAGCGGAGACAGGAGAAAACTGTTTTTT | CATSGDRRKLFF
TRBD1 | TRBJ1-1 | few | TRBV6-5 | TGTGCCAGCAGTTACGGGCAGGGGGCGAACACTGAAGCTTTCTTT | CASSYGQGANTEAFF
NA | TRBJ1-4 | NA | TRBV4-1 | TGCGCCAGCAGCCAAGAAATTGCAGGGAAGAATGAAAAACTGTTTTTT | CASSQEIAGKNEKLFF
NA | TRBJ2-1 | NA | TRBV4-3 | TGCGCCAGCAGCCAAGGTTGGCCTCAAGACCGGCCCGAGCAGTTCTTC | CASSQGWPQDRPEQFF
NA | TRBJ2-2 | NA | TRBV28 | TGTGCCAGCAGTTCCCCCCGTGCCGCCCCAGGCACCGGGGAGCTGTTTTTT | CASSSPRAAPGTGELFF
NA | TRBJ1-6 | NA | TRBV20-1 | TGCAGTGCTAGGAGGTCCGGGAATTCACCCCTCCACTTT | CSARRSGNSPLHF
NA | TRBJ2-7 | NA | TRBV20-1 | TGCAGTGCTAGAGGTTTCTTTTCCTACGAGCAGTACTTC | CSARGFFSYEQYF
TRBD1 | TRBJ2-7 | NA | TRBV10-3 | TGTGCCATCAGCCGGGACAGCTCTACCTACGAGCAGTACTTC | CAISRDSSTYEQYF
TRBD1 | TRBJ2-3 | few | TRBV5-1 | TGCGCCAGCAGCTGGGGACAGGGGGCCCCAGATACGCAGTATTTT | CASSWGQGAPDTQYF
TRBD1 | TRBJ2-1 | few | TRBV7-9 | TGTGCCTGGCACGCCGGGACAGTCTACAATGAGCAGTTCTTC | CAWHAGTVYNEQFF
NA | TRBJ2-1 | many | TRBV4-1 | TGCGCCAGCAGCCATGGACCCGACAATGAGCAGTTCTTC | CASSHGPDNEQFF
NA | TRBJ2-5 | few | TRBV7-2 | TGTGCCAGCAGCTTTCTCAGTGGGAGAGAGACCCAGTACTTC | CASSFLSGRETQYF
NA | TRBJ2-2 | NA | TRBV20-1 | TGCAGTGCTAGAGTGCAGGGGATGAACACCGGGGAGCTGTTTTTT | CSARVQGMNTGELFF
NA | TRBJ2-1 | few | TRBV12-3/TRBV12-4 | TGTGCCAGCAGTTCGGGCAGGGCCGGTCCTGACGAGTACAATGAGCAGTTCTTC | CASSSGRAGPDEYNEQFF